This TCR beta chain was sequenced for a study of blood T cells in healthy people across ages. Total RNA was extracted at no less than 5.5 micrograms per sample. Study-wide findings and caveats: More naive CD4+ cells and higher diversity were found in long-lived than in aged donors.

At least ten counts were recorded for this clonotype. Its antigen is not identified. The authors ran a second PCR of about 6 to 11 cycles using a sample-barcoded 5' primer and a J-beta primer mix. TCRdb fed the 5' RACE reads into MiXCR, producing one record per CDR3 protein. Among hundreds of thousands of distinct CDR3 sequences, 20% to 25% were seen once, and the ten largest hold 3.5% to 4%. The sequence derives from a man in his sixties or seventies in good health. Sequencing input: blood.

CDR3 protein: CASSAGQGRTGELFF. The CDR3 DNA reads as TGCGCCAGCAGCGCGGGACAGGGGAGAACCGGGGAGCTGTTTTTT. V is TRBV4-1 and J is TRBJ2-2; 10 bases line up with TRBD1. J lost 5 bases, V lost 5 bases, and 5 bases had no gene match. This CDR3 spans 15 amino acids. CDR1 and CDR2 (germline): MGHRA, YSYEKL.